The source of this T cell receptor (beta chain) is a study of beta chain features in type 1 diabetes. Without exception, sorted populations had purity beyond 95%. About this clone itself: The target antigen is unknown.

Expressed TCRB transcripts got sequenced, as all isolated RNA was reverse transcribed. Sequencing used immunoSEQ multiplex PCR; TCRdb keeps in-frame clones, though not all of them. The sample includes 300,000 to 400,000 clones, roughly 9.6% of them seen just once. Study-wide results and limits: People with Type 1 diabetes carried modestly yet significantly shorter TCRB CDR3s in all four CD4+ subsets.

The TCR comes from a woman in her thirties in good health. Sample: naive CD4+ T cells from blood.

CDR3 bases: TGCGCCAGCAGCCCCCGTAGCAGGGCCCCCTACGAGCAGTACTTC. Translation: CASSPRSRAPYEQYF. V gene TRBV4-3 combines with J gene TRBJ2-7; D is possibly TRBD1 (5 bases). The V gene lost 4 bases and the J gene lost 2 bases, with 15 bases spanning the gap. Germline V gives CDR1 LGHNA, CDR2 YSLEER. This CDR3 has 15 residues.